These 29 T cell receptor beta chains share one sample of origin, sequenced in a study of T cell responses to AZD1222 COVID-19 vaccine. Here immunoSEQ multiplex PCR was the method, and the copy in TCRdb shows in-frame clones only, minus some. The sample has around 150,000 clones; roughly 88% are singletons. The sample here was peripheral blood, taken on day 0 of MenACWY control vaccination. The receptors shown here come from an adult in good health.

The chain combines TRBV6-2 or TRBV6-3 with TRBJ1-1; D unresolved. This CDR3 region has 16 residues. Germline CDR1 is MNHEY and CDR2 is SVGEGT. The V gene lost 4 bases and the J gene lost 1 base, with 16 bases spanning the gap. The CDR3 sequence is CASSFRPIRRNTEAFF. As DNA, the CDR3 is TGTGCCAGCAGTTTCAGACCCATACGACGGAACACTGAAGCTTTCTTT.

The rearrangement uses TRBV7-9 and TRBJ2-7, with TRBD1 identical over 10 bases. CDR1 is SEHNR and CDR2 is FQNEAQ in the germline V gene (reference sequence). V gave up 1 base and J gave up 0 bases; unmatched junction bases: 3. The CDR3 has 16 residues. The CDR3 protein is CASSLVWDRGSYEQYF. The CDR3 nucleotides read TGTGCCAGCAGCTTAGTTTGGGACAGGGGCTCCTACGAGCAGTACTTC.

The J gene is TRBJ1-2, the V gene TRBV5-1; D is ambiguous. CDR3 length: 15 amino acids. The germline CDR1 and CDR2 sequences are SGHRS and YFSETQ. V lost 4 bases, J lost 1 base, and 14 bases lay in between. The chain's CDR3 is CASSPLGGFNYGYTF. In DNA form, the CDR3 reads TGCGCCAGCAGCCCACTCGGCGGATTTAACTATGGCTACACCTTC.

The chain has TRBV4-3 and TRBJ1-2; TRBD1 aligns across 12 bases. The CDR3 is 20 amino acids. Trimming at V came to 3 bases and at J to 5 bases, leaving 19 bases not matched to a gene. Germline V CDR1 and CDR2: LGHNA, YSLEER. The CDR3 spells CASSHVAGTGGPQSAYGYTF. As DNA, the CDR3 is TGCGCCAGCAGCCATGTTGCCGGGACAGGGGGCCCCCAAAGCGCGTATGGCTACACCTTC.

This chain links TRBV2 with TRBJ1-5; 7 positions agree with TRBD1. V lost 5 bases to trimming and J lost 0 bases; unmatched junction nucleotides: 10. CDR1 and CDR2 (germline): SNHLY, FYNNEI. The CDR3 runs 17 residues. The CDR3 DNA sequence: TGTGCCAGCAGTAACGCAGGGGGTGAGAATAGCAATCAGCCCCAGCATTTT. As protein: CASSNAGGENSNQPQHF.

The genes are TRBV10-1 and TRBJ1-6, with D unresolved. The CDR3 spans 20 residues. CDR1 is WNHNN, CDR2 SYGVQD, per germline (reference sequence). V dropped 0 bases and J dropped 0 bases, with 18 bases sitting between them. This CDR3 is CASSESDVLGKSSYNSPLHF. CDR3 nucleotides: TGCGCCAGCAGTGAGTCTGATGTTCTCGGAAAAAGCTCCTATAATTCACCCCTCCACTTT.

The J gene is TRBJ1-4, the V gene TRBV28; TRBD1 matches at 8 bases. Germline lookup yields CDR1 MDHEN and CDR2 SYDVKM. The junction had 9 bases not matched to a gene; V was cut back by 3 bases and J by 3 bases. The CDR3 is made up of 17 amino acids. CDR3 amino acids: CASSFFRGQGANEKLFF. Written as DNA, the CDR3 is TGTGCCAGCAGTTTTTTCAGGGGGCAAGGGGCTAATGAAAAACTGTTTTTT.

This sequence joins TRBV11-3 and TRBJ1-1, with D tentatively TRBD1 (5 bases). The CDR3 extends over 16 amino acids. The V end was cut by 4 bases, the J end by 1 base, with 16 bases between. Germline CDR1 is SGHNT and CDR2 is YENEEA. DNA for the CDR3: TGTGCCAGCAGCTCCACGAGTAACGGGGGGAACACTGAAGCTTTCTTT. Translation: CASSSTSNGGNTEAFF.

The J gene is TRBJ2-2, the V gene TRBV5-4; 9 positions agree with TRBD1. The trim removed 3 bases at V and 8 bases at J, leaving 8 bases unmatched. The CDR3 runs 15 residues. The germline CDR1 and CDR2 sequences are SGHNT and YYREEE (reference sequence). The chain's CDR3 is CASSWGTGQRGELFF. DNA for the CDR3: TGTGCCAGCAGCTGGGGGACAGGGCAACGAGGGGAGCTGTTTTTT.

The chain links TRBV7-2 to TRBJ2-1, with D tentatively TRBD2 (6 bases). Between the trimmed V and J ends, which lost 8 bases and 3 bases, there was a span of 17 bases. CDR1 and CDR2 from the germline V gene are SGHTA and FQGNSA. This CDR3 is 15 amino acids long. CDR3 coding DNA: TGTGCCAGCCCGCCCCCGGGACTGTACTACAATGAGCAGTTCTTC. The encoded protein is CASPPPGLYYNEQFF.

The J gene is TRBJ1-6, the V gene TRBV6-5; no reliable D call. CDR3 length equals 14 residues. The V gene's germline CDR1 is MNHEY and CDR2 SVGAGI. The ends were cut back, 2 bases at V and 7 bases at J, with 9 bases in the middle. In DNA, the CDR3 is TGTGCCAGCAGTTACAGTCTGGGGAATTCACCCCTCCACTTT. Translated, it gives CASSYSLGNSPLHF.

The chain is built from TRBV28 and TRBJ1-2, with TRBD1 matching over 7 bases. This CDR3 is 16 amino acids long. J was trimmed by 4 bases and V by 6 bases; bases with no gene match: 14. Per germline, CDR1 MDHEN and CDR2 SYDVKM. For the CDR3, the DNA is TGTGCCAGCAGCCTTCTGCGGACAGGACTAGTCTATGGCTACACCTTC. Protein product: CASSLLRTGLVYGYTF.

This rearrangement joins TRBV28 to TRBJ2-7, with TRBD1 identical over 10 bases. Trimming took 6 bases from V and 4 from J; bases not matched to a gene: 15. CDR3 length: 17 residues. Germline CDR1 reads MDHEN; CDR2 reads SYDVKM. CDR3 sequence reads: CASRRRVGQGILYEQYF. For the CDR3, the DNA is TGTGCCAGCAGGCGACGCGTGGGACAGGGGATTTTGTACGAGCAGTACTTC.

The chain is built from TRBV6-5 and TRBJ2-2; the match to TRBD2 covers 8 bases. The germline V gene encodes CDR1 MNHEY and CDR2 SVGAGI. V gave up 0 bases and J gave up 5 bases; unmatched junction bases: 5. This CDR3 is built from 16 residues. The CDR3 loop is CASSYSGTSRTGELFF. For the CDR3, the DNA is TGTGCCAGCAGTTACTCGGGGACTAGTAGAACCGGGGAGCTGTTTTTT.

The chain employs TRBV9 and TRBJ1-4; D is unresolved. The V gene lost 1 base and the J gene lost 8 bases, with 6 bases spanning the gap. This CDR3 is built from 12 residues. Per the germline V gene, CDR1 is SGDLS and CDR2 is YYNGEE. CDR3 region: CASSVNSEKLFF. CDR3 sequence (DNA): TGTGCCAGCAGCGTAAATTCCGAAAAACTGTTTTTT.

This clone was picked up a small number of times. This chain uses TRBV10-3 with TRBJ1-5; no reliable D call. From germline, CDR1 is ENHRY and CDR2 SYGVKD. This CDR3 contains 18 residues. The V gene lost 6 bases and the J gene lost 0 bases, with 21 bases spanning the gap. The CDR3: CAISPQRAAGDSNQPQHF. The CDR3 DNA follows: TGTGCCATCAGCCCCCAGCGGGCAGCCGGGGATAGCAATCAGCCCCAGCATTTT.

The V gene is TRBV7-2, the J gene TRBJ1-1; TRBD1 aligns across 9 bases. From germline, CDR1 is SGHTA and CDR2 FQGNSA. V shed 3 bases and J 11 bases; nucleotides not matched to a gene: 16. The CDR3 is 16 amino acids. The CDR3 DNA is TGTGCCAGCAGCTTGACCCGGGACAGGGCATCTATGGGGGCTTTCTTT. This gives the protein CASSLTRDRASMGAFF.

The gene calls are TRBV18 and TRBJ2-7, with 10 bases fitting TRBD1. After removal of 4 bases from V and 4 bases from J, the junction contained 7 bases not matched to a gene. CDR1 KGHSH and CDR2 LQKENI come from the germline V gene. The CDR3 sequence is 15 residues long. CDR3 bases: TGTGCCAGCTCACGAGGGACAGGGGAAGATTACGAGCAGTACTTC. Its protein product is CASSRGTGEDYEQYF.

The J gene is TRBJ2-7, the V gene TRBV7-2; D ambiguous. CDR1 SGHTA and CDR2 FQGNSA come from the germline V gene. The V and J ends lost 3 bases and 0 bases respectively, with 12 bases between them. This CDR3 has 15 amino acids. CDR3 nucleotides: TGTGCCAGCAGCTTTAGTGTCTGGGACTCCTACGAGCAGTACTTC. Protein: CASSFSVWDSYEQYF.

The chain uses TRBV9 and TRBJ1-1; 8 nucleotides agree with TRBD1. V lost 4 bases to trimming and J lost 6 bases; unmatched junction nucleotides: 5. Germline V gene lookup returns CDR1 SGDLS and CDR2 YYNGEE. CDR3 length: 13 residues. The chain's CDR3 is CASSIRQGSEAFF. DNA of the CDR3: TGTGCCAGCAGCATACGACAGGGGTCTGAAGCTTTCTTT. The whole variable domain, filled in from reference TRBV9 and TRBJ1-1, reads DSGVTQTPKHLITATGQRVTLRCSPRSGDLSVYWYQQSLDQGLQFLIQYYNGEERAKGNILERFSAQQFPDLHSELNLSSLELGDSALYFCASSIRQGSEAFFGQGTRLTVV.

V is TRBV2 and J is TRBJ1-2; TRBD1 might be the D (6 bases). V lost 6 bases and J lost 4, with 15 bases in between. Germline V gene data show CDR1 as SNHLY and CDR2 as FYNNEI. The CDR3 extends over 14 amino acids. The CDR3, as DNA: TGTGCCAGCAGGGAGGACAGCCGGGGCTATGGCTACACCTTC. Residues: CASREDSRGYGYTF. The entire variable domain, with the rest obtained from reference TRBV2 and TRBJ1-2, is as follows: EPEVTQTPSHQVTQMGQEVILRCVPISNHLYFYWYRQILGQKVEFLVSFYNNEISEKSEIFDDQFSVERPDGSNFTLKIRSTKLEDSAMYFCASREDSRGYGYTFGSGTRLTVV.

The gene calls are TRBV5-1 and TRBJ1-3; D remains ambiguous. Between the trimmed V and J ends, which lost 1 base and 8 bases, there was a span of 10 bases. CDR3 length: 13 residues. Looked up from germline, CDR1 is SGHRS and CDR2 is YFSETQ. The CDR3, as DNA: TGCGCCAGCAGCTTGAGGCAGAGGGACACCATATATTTT. Its protein product is CASSLRQRDTIYF.

This chain uses TRBV7-3 with TRBJ2-5, with D unresolved. V was trimmed by 5 bases and J by 5 bases, leaving 9 bases between them. CDR3 length: 12 residues. Looked up from germline, CDR1 is SGHTA and CDR2 is FQGTGA. CDR3 DNA sequence: TGTGCCAGCAGCCCCCCGGGTGAGACCCAGTACTTC. Protein product: CASSPPGETQYF.

The chain recombines TRBV5-1 with TRBJ2-2; D is possibly TRBD1 (6 bases). CDR1 is SGHRS, CDR2 YFSETQ, per germline. Trimming shortened V by 1 base and J by 7 bases, and 14 bases separated the two germline ends. CDR3 size: 15 residues. As DNA, the CDR3 is TGCGCCAGCAGCTTGCACAGGGTAATAGACGGGGAGCTGTTTTTT. This sequence encodes CASSLHRVIDGELFF.

The CDR3 reads CATSDPDGTEAFF. The CDR3 bases are TGTGCCACCAGTGATCCCGACGGGACTGAAGCTTTCTTT. V gene TRBV24-1 combines with J gene TRBJ1-1; unclear D gene. Germline assignment: CDR1 KGHDR and CDR2 SFDVKD. There are 13 residues in the CDR3. V shed 3 bases and J shed 5 bases, with 9 bases lying between them.

The rearrangement joins TRBV5-1 to TRBJ2-7; D not resolved. Trimming removed 4 bases at V and 2 bases at J, with 13 bases between. CDR3 size: 14 residues. In germline, CDR1 is SGHRS, CDR2 YFSETQ. The CDR3 sequence: CASSTPGGTYEQYF. The CDR3 DNA follows: TGCGCCAGCAGCACACCAGGCGGAACCTACGAGCAGTACTTC.

The rearrangement joins TRBV4-3 to TRBJ1-2, with D possibly TRBD1 on 5 matching bases. CDR1 LGHNA and CDR2 YSLEER come from the germline V gene. Trimming removed 3 bases from V and 5 bases from J, with 10 bases in between. CDR3 length equals 13 residues. The CDR3, as DNA: TGCGCCAGCAGCCAGGGTCGGGGGTATGGCTACACCTTC. Encoded protein: CASSQGRGYGYTF.

This rearrangement joins TRBV5-4 to TRBJ1-2; the D is unclear. CDR3 length equals 14 residues. V was trimmed by 1 base and J by 2 bases, leaving 9 bases between them. CDR1 is SGHNT, CDR2 YYREEE, per germline (reference sequence). The CDR3 coding sequence is TGTGCCAGCAGCTTGATCGGGGTAAACTATGGCTACACCTTC. It translates to CASSLIGVNYGYTF. The full variable domain, its missing parts supplied by reference TRBV5-4 and TRBJ1-2, is ETGVTQSPTHLIKTRGQQVTLRCSSQSGHNTVSWYQQALGQGPQFIFQYYREEENGRGNFPPRFSGLQFPNYSSELNVNALELDDSALYLCASSLIGVNYGYTFGSGTRLTVV.

This clone is a singleton in its sample. The chain recombines TRBV4-2 with TRBJ1-1; 10 nucleotides agree with TRBD1. This CDR3 is built from 16 residues. Germline V CDR1 and CDR2: LGHNA, YNFKEQ. Unmatched junction bases numbered 10, after V lost 4 bases and J lost 5 bases. CDR3 residues: CASSPQTGGVETEAFF. CDR3 in DNA: TGTGCCAGCAGCCCCCAGACAGGGGGCGTTGAAACTGAAGCTTTCTTT.